The 30 T cell receptor beta chains below come from one sample, sequenced in a study of OX40 agonist ivuxolimab in advanced cancers. The method was immunoSEQ multiplex PCR; TCRdb's version includes in-frame clones alone and lacks a portion of them. The sample has about 18,000 clones, approximately 70% seen once; the top ten hold around 15%. Specimen: CD4+ or CD8+ T cells sorted from blood, collected in a trial of the OX40 agonist ivuxolimab. The receptors were sampled from an adult with an advanced solid tumor such as melanoma, head and neck, liver or kidney cancer.

This clone is judged medium-sized. The chain is built from TRBV4-1 and TRBJ2-1; 8 nucleotides agree with TRBD2. Unmatched junction bases numbered 6, after V lost 7 bases and J lost 7 bases. The germline V gene has CDR1 MGHRA and CDR2 YSYEKL. This CDR3 comprises 13 residues. CDR3 DNA sequence: TGCGCCAGCATGGGACTAGACCGGAATGAGCAGTTCTTC. It translates to CASMGLDRNEQFF.

V gene TRBV19 combines with J gene TRBJ2-2, with 8 bases that match TRBD1. The germline CDR1 and CDR2 sequences are LNHDA and SQIVND (reference sequence). The CDR3 is 15 residues long. V lost 5 bases and J lost 7; bases outside the gene matches: 9. The CDR3 loop is CASSPGQGHGGELFF. As DNA, the CDR3 is TGTGCCAGTAGTCCCGGACAGGGCCACGGCGGGGAGCTGTTTTTT.

The gene calls are TRBV28 and TRBJ2-1, with D possibly being TRBD2 (6 bases). Trimming removed 3 bases at V and 3 bases at J, with 15 bases between. This CDR3 spans 16 amino acids. Germline V CDR1 and CDR2: MDHEN, SYDVKM. This CDR3 is CASSFGSEGLYNEQFF. The DNA of the CDR3 is TGTGCCAGCAGTTTTGGGTCGGAGGGCCTCTACAATGAGCAGTTCTTC.

By sample fraction, this clone is medium-sized. This chain links TRBV18 with TRBJ1-1; D remains ambiguous. CDR3 length: 15 residues. V shed 3 bases and J shed 0 bases, with 11 bases lying between them. Germline CDR1 KGHSH, CDR2 LQKENI. The CDR3 reads CASSPPEIMNTEAFF. CDR3 coding DNA: TGTGCCAGCTCACCGCCCGAAATCATGAACACTGAAGCTTTCTTT.

Judged by abundance, this clone is medium-sized. This chain links TRBV10-2 with TRBJ2-7, with 8 bases matching TRBD1. The CDR3 is made up of 14 amino acids. Germline V lookup: CDR1 WSHSY, CDR2 SAAADI. The V and J ends lost 6 bases and 1 base, in that order; junction bases with no gene match: 5. The CDR3 is CASSPDRGSYEQYF. CDR3 sequence (DNA): TGCGCCAGCAGCCCCGACAGGGGATCCTACGAGCAGTACTTC.

The chain combines TRBV6-5 with TRBJ2-5, with TRBD1 as a possible D gene (5 bases). CDR3 length: 15 amino acids. V shed 2 bases and J shed 2 bases, with 12 bases lying between them. Germline CDR1 and CDR2: MNHEY and SVGAGI. In DNA, the CDR3 is TGTGCCAGCAGTTACCGCGCGGACAATCAAGAGACCCAGTACTTC. Its protein product is CASSYRADNQETQYF.

The gene calls are TRBV19 and TRBJ2-2, with 14 nucleotides matching TRBD2. The length of the CDR3 is 18 residues. J lost 5 bases, V lost 6 bases, and 11 bases had no gene match. CDR1 is LNHDA and CDR2 is SQIVND in the germline V gene (reference sequence). The CDR3 DNA reads as TGTGCCAGTAGCCCAAGACTAGCGGGAGGGCCGGGGACCGGGGAGCTGTTTTTT. Protein: CASSPRLAGGPGTGELFF.

The chain joins TRBV29-1 to TRBJ2-5, with TRBD2 matching 14 bases. The junction had 13 bases not matched to a gene; V was cut back by 4 bases and J by 9 bases. The length of the CDR3 is 16 residues. The germline V gene has CDR1 SQVTM and CDR2 ANQGSEA. CDR3 sequence reads: CSVGEPGTSGSPPQYF. In DNA form, the CDR3 reads TGCAGCGTTGGAGAGCCCGGGACTAGCGGGAGTCCCCCCCAGTACTTC. Supplemented by reference TRBV29-1 and TRBJ2-5, the full variable domain reads SAVISQKPSRDICQRGTSLTIQCQVDSQVTMMFWYRQQPGQSLTLIATANQGSEATYESGFVIDKFPISRPNLTFSTLTVSNMSPEDSSIYLCSVGEPGTSGSPPQYFGPGTRLLVL.

This clone was detected only once. The chain couples TRBV6-1 to TRBJ2-7; no clear D gene. Trimming stripped 5 bases from V and 7 bases from J, with 18 bases between. The CDR3 runs 14 residues. From germline, CDR1 is MNHNS and CDR2 SASEGT. The CDR3 here is CASSYTDNPGEQYF. In DNA, the CDR3 is TGTGCCAGCAGTTATACCGACAATCCGGGTGAGCAGTACTTC.

The chain links TRBV6-6 to TRBJ2-3, with 7 bases fitting TRBD1. CDR1 MNHNY and CDR2 SVGAGI come from the germline V gene (reference sequence). With V trimmed by 5 bases and J by 0 bases, 2 bases remained unmatched. This CDR3 is built from 14 residues. The CDR3: CASSPGQSTDTQYF. The CDR3 nucleotides are TGTGCCAGCAGTCCGGGACAGAGCACAGATACGCAGTATTTT.

V usage is TRBV19 and J usage is TRBJ2-7, with a possible D match to TRBD1 (6 bases). V was pared by 5 bases and J by 6 bases, with 14 bases between. This CDR3 has 13 residues. Germline lookup yields CDR1 LNHDA and CDR2 SQIVND (reference sequence). DNA of the CDR3: TGTGCCAGTAGTTCCGACCCAGGGGCCGAGCAGTACTTC. This encodes CASSSDPGAEQYF. Drawing the rest from reference TRBV19 and TRBJ2-7, the complete variable domain is DGGITQSPKYLFRKEGQNVTLSCEQNLNHDAMYWYRQDPGQGLRLIYYSQIVNDFQKGDIAEGYSVSREKKESFPLTVTSAQKNPTAFYLCASSSDPGAEQYFGPGTRLTVT.

The rearrangement uses TRBV11-2 and TRBJ2-7, with D possibly being TRBD1 or TRBD2 (5 bases each). Germline values: CDR1 SGHAT, CDR2 FQNNGV. The V end lost 0 bases, the J end lost 2 bases, and 8 bases lay between the germline ends. This CDR3 has 14 residues. CDR3 nucleotide sequence: TGTGCCAGCAGCTTAGAATGGGGGACCTACGAGCAGTACTTC. Translation: CASSLEWGTYEQYF.

This clone was recorded a few times. This chain joins TRBV2 and TRBJ2-1; TRBD2 agrees at 11 bases. The CDR3 contains 15 residues. V was clipped by 6 bases and J by 6 bases; unmatched bases: 7. Germline lookup yields CDR1 SNHLY and CDR2 FYNNEI. CDR3 protein: CASRIAGGPINEQFF. The CDR3 nucleotides read TGTGCCAGCAGGATAGCGGGAGGGCCGATCAATGAGCAGTTCTTC.

This clone was counted between two and nine times. The rearrangement uses TRBV5-1 and TRBJ1-1; unclear D gene. CDR3 length equals 18 residues. V was pared by 1 base and J by 2 bases, with 21 bases between. Germline assignment: CDR1 SGHRS and CDR2 YFSETQ. CDR3 in DNA: TGCGCCAGCAGCTTGCGACCTAGCGGCCAAGGCTATAACACTGAAGCTTTCTTT. As protein: CASSLRPSGQGYNTEAFF.

The chain recombines TRBV11-1 with TRBJ2-3; 10 bases align to TRBD1. The CDR3 length is 16 residues. Germline CDR1 SGHAT, CDR2 FQDESV (reference sequence). The trim removed 3 bases at V and 4 bases at J, leaving 7 bases unmatched. As DNA, the CDR3 is TGTGCCAGCAGCTTTTTGGGGACAGGGGACCCAGATACGCAGTATTTT. Translation gives CASSFLGTGDPDTQYF.

This sequence joins TRBV9 and TRBJ2-7, with 8 bases fitting TRBD1. CDR1 SGDLS and CDR2 YYNGEE come from the germline V gene. The junction had 3 bases not matched to a gene; V was cut back by 0 bases and J by 4 bases. The CDR3 loop spans 14 amino acids. The CDR3 region is CASSVADRGYEQYF. In DNA form, the CDR3 reads TGTGCCAGCAGCGTAGCAGACAGGGGTTACGAGCAGTACTTC.

This clone has a single count. J is TRBJ2-1 and V is TRBV2; TRBD2 might be the D (7 bases). V was cut by 7 bases and J by 9 bases, with 16 bases left in between. Germline-derived CDR1 and CDR2 are SNHLY and FYNNEI. CDR3 length: 13 residues. As DNA, the CDR3 is TGTGCCAGCACCCCCGGGGGGCGAATTGAGCAGTTCTTC. It is translated as CASTPGGRIEQFF.

The count of this clone is one. The V gene is TRBV6-5, the J gene TRBJ2-2; D gene ambiguous. Germline V gives CDR1 MNHEY, CDR2 SVGAGI. The CDR3 runs to 14 residues. With 1 base removed from V and 3 bases from J, the gap between germline ends came to 6 bases. The CDR3 spells CASSYWDDTGELFF. CDR3 bases: TGTGCCAGCAGTTACTGGGATGACACCGGGGAGCTGTTTTTT.

V is TRBV4-3 and J is TRBJ2-7, with D possibly matching TRBD1 (5 bases). The V end was cut by 0 bases, the J end by 6 bases, with 9 bases between. The length of the CDR3 is 13 residues. Germline V lookup: CDR1 LGHNA, CDR2 YSLEER. CDR3 region: CASSQDAQGEQYF. The CDR3 nucleotides are TGCGCCAGCAGCCAAGACGCCCAGGGCGAGCAGTACTTC.

This chain joins TRBV27 and TRBJ2-5; D ambiguous. The CDR3 covers 14 residues. V was cut by 5 bases and J by 5 bases, with 15 bases left in between. Germline CDR1 reads MNHEY; CDR2 reads SMNVEV (reference sequence). In DNA form, the CDR3 reads TGTGCCAGCAGTCCGGTTAGTGTCTACGAGACCCAGTACTTC. Its translation is CASSPVSVYETQYF.

The gene calls are TRBV27 and TRBJ2-7, with D perhaps matching TRBD1 (6 bases). This CDR3 region has 15 residues. Per the germline V gene, CDR1 is MNHEY and CDR2 is SMNVEV (reference sequence). The germline V and J ends were trimmed by 2 bases and 2 bases, with 13 bases remaining between them. In DNA form, the CDR3 reads TGTGCCAGCAGTTTAGTGCCAGGGGCCCCCTACGAGCAGTACTTC. Its translation is CASSLVPGAPYEQYF.

The chain links TRBV5-6 to TRBJ2-7; TRBD2 is a possible D gene (5 bases). The germline CDR1 and CDR2 sequences are SGHDT and YYEEEE. V was trimmed by 1 base and J by 3 bases, leaving 11 bases between them. This CDR3 has 14 amino acids. CDR3 in DNA: TGTGCCAGCAGCTTGAGGAGCGGAGTCTACGAGCAGTACTTC. It codes for CASSLRSGVYEQYF.

The chain carries TRBV25-1 and TRBJ2-1; TRBD2 agrees at 12 bases. The CDR3 contains 13 residues. V trimming: 10 bases; J trimming: 10 bases; junction bases outside the gene matches: 8. The germline V gene has CDR1 MGHDK and CDR2 SYGVNS. The CDR3 DNA reads as TGTGCCACCGGACTAGCGGGGCCATGGGAGCAGTTCTTC. It codes for CATGLAGPWEQFF.

The chain joins TRBV28 to TRBJ2-3; D might be TRBD1 or TRBD2, each matching 5 bases. Looked up from germline, CDR1 is MDHEN and CDR2 is SYDVKM. The CDR3 extends over 14 amino acids. Trimming removed 5 bases at V and 3 bases at J, with 12 bases between. The CDR3 nucleotides read TGTGCCAGCAGTCCCCCAGGGAGAACAGATACGCAGTATTTT. Encoded protein: CASSPPGRTDTQYF.

The V gene is TRBV6-1, the J gene TRBJ2-7; TRBD2 aligns across 9 bases. Germline values: CDR1 MNHNS, CDR2 SASEGT. V was pared by 6 bases and J by 5 bases, with 5 bases of the junction left unmatched. The length of the CDR3 is 13 residues. The CDR3 is CASRERTSDEQYF. DNA for the CDR3: TGTGCCAGCAGGGAACGGACTAGCGACGAGCAGTACTTC.

This clone was detected a few times. The chain combines TRBV4-1 with TRBJ1-2; 7 bases align to TRBD1. V was clipped by 4 bases and J by 1 base; unmatched bases: 15. The CDR3 runs to 18 residues. Germline V gene sequence: CDR1 MGHRA, CDR2 YSYEKL. CDR3 protein: CASSPLFSQGDYNYGYTF. The CDR3 nucleotides are TGCGCCAGCAGCCCTCTCTTCTCCCAGGGGGATTATAACTATGGCTACACCTTC.

This rearrangement joins TRBV4-2 to TRBJ2-7; D remains ambiguous. This CDR3 spans 11 amino acids. The germline CDR1 and CDR2 sequences are LGHNA and YNFKEQ. V lost 1 base, J lost 12 bases, and 10 bases lay in between. In DNA form, the CDR3 reads TGTGCCAGCAGCCAAGGAAGGTGGCTGTACTTC. Its translation is CASSQGRWLYF.

V is TRBV7-2 and J is TRBJ2-7; D is possibly TRBD2 (7 bases). Trimming stripped 6 bases from V and 7 bases from J, with 22 bases between. Looked up from germline, CDR1 is SGHTA and CDR2 is FQGNSA. The CDR3 length is 15 residues. Here the CDR3 reads CASSITGAGAREQYF. In DNA form, the CDR3 reads TGTGCCAGCAGTATTACCGGGGCGGGGGCGAGGGAGCAGTACTTC. The full variable domain, in which reference TRBV7-2 and TRBJ2-7 provide the parts outside the CDR3, is GAGVSQSPSNKVTEKGKDVELRCDPISGHTALYWYRQSLGQGLEFLIYFQGNSAPDKSGLPSDRFSAERTGGSVSTLTIQRTQQEDSAVYLCASSITGAGAREQYFGPGTRLTVT.

J is TRBJ1-4 and V is TRBV6-6; no reliable D call. This CDR3 comprises 13 residues. The germline CDR1 and CDR2 sequences are MNHNY and SVGAGI (reference sequence). Trimming removed 6 bases from V and 4 bases from J, with 9 bases in between. The CDR3 coding sequence is TGTGCCAGCAGCCCCCAGGTTAATGAAAAACTGTTTTTT. Translated, it gives CASSPQVNEKLFF.

This clone came up once. CDR3 in DNA: TGTGCCAGCAGCGTCTCCTGGGATTCGAACACCGGGGAGCTGTTTTTT. Translation: CASSVSWDSNTGELFF. The chain joins TRBV9 to TRBJ2-2; no firm D call. The ends were cut back, 2 bases at V and 0 bases at J, with 11 bases in the middle. CDR1 is SGDLS and CDR2 is YYNGEE in the germline V gene. The CDR3 loop spans 16 amino acids.